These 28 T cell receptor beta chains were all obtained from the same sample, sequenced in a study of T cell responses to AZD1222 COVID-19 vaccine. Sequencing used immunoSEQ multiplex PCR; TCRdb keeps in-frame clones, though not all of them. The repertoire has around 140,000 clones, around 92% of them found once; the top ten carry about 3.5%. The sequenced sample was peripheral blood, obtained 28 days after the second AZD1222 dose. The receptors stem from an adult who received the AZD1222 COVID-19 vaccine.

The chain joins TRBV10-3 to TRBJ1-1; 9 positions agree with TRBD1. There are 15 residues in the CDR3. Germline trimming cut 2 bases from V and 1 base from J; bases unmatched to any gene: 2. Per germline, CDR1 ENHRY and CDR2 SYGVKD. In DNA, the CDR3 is TGTGCCATCAGTGAGCCGGACAGGGGGAACACTGAAGCTTTCTTT. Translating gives CAISEPDRGNTEAFF.

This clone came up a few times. The CDR3 loop reads CASSRSGAGQPQHF. The CDR3 nucleotides are TGTGCCAGCAGCCGAAGTGGGGCTGGTCAGCCCCAGCATTTT. The V gene is TRBV3-1 (or the pseudogene TRBV3-2), the J gene TRBJ1-5, with D possibly matching TRBD1 (5 bases). Between the trimmed V and J ends, which lost 4 bases and 6 bases, there was a span of 13 bases. CDR1 is LGHDT, CDR2 YNNKEL, per germline (reference sequence). The CDR3 has 14 residues.

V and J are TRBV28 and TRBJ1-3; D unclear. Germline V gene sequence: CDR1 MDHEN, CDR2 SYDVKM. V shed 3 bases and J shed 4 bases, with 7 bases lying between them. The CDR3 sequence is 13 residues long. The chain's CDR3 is CASSFELGNTIYF. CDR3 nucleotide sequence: TGTGCCAGCAGTTTTGAGTTGGGAAACACCATATATTTT.

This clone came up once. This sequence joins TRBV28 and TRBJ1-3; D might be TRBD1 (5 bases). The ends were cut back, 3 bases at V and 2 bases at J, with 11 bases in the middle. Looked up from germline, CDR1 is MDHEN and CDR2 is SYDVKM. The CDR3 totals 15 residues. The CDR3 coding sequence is TGTGCCAGCAGTTTCGGGGGAGTCCCTGGAAACACCATATATTTT. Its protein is CASSFGGVPGNTIYF.

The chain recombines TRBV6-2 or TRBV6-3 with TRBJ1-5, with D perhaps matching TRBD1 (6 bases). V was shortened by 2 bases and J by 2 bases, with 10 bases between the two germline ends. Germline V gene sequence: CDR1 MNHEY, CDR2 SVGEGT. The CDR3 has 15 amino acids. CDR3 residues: CASSYGGGGNQPQHF. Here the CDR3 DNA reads TGTGCCAGCAGTTACGGAGGGGGTGGCAATCAGCCCCAGCATTTT.

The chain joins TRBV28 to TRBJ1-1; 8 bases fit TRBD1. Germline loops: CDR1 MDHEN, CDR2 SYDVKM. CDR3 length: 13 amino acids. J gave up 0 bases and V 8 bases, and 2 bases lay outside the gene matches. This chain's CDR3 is CASGQGLNTEAFF. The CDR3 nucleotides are TGTGCCAGCGGACAGGGACTGAACACTGAAGCTTTCTTT.

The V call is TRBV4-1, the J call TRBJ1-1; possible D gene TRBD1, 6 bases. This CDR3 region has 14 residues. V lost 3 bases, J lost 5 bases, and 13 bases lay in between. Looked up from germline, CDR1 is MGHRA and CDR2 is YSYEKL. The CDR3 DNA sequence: TGCGCCAGCAGCCACCCCAATACAGGGACTGAAGCTTTCTTT. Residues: CASSHPNTGTEAFF.

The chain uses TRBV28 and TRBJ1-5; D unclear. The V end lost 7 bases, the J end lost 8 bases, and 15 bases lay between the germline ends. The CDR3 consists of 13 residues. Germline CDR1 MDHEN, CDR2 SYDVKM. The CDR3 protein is CASNGLAAEPQHF. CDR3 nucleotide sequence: TGTGCCAGCAACGGACTGGCGGCGGAGCCCCAGCATTTT. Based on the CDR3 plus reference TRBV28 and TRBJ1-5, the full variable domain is DVKVTQSSRYLVKRTGEKVFLECVQDMDHENMFWYRQDPGLGLRLIYFSYDVKMKEKGDIPEGYSVSREKKERFSLILESASTNQTSMYLCASNGLAAEPQHFGDGTRLSIL.

Here the CDR3 DNA reads TGCAGTGCTAGTTTATCGGACAGGGCGGACGAGCAGTACTTC. Encoded protein: CSASLSDRADEQYF. The chain recombines TRBV20-1 with TRBJ2-7; 8 bases are a match to TRBD1. The trim removed 3 bases at V and 5 bases at J, leaving 9 bases unmatched. Germline CDR1 reads DFQATT; CDR2 reads SNEGSKA (reference sequence). The CDR3 totals 14 residues.

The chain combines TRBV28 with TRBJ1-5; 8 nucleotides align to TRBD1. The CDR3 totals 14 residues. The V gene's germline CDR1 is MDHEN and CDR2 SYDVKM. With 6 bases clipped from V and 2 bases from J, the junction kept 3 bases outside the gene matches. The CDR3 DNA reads TGTGCCAGCAGCACACAGGGGGGCAATCAGCCCCAGCATTTT. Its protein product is CASSTQGGNQPQHF.

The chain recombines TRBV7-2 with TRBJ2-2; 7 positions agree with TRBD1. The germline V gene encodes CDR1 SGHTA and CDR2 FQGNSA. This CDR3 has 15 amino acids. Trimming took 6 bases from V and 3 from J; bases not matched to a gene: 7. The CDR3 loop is CASRHRGGYTGELFF. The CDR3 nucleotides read TGTGCCAGCAGACACAGGGGCGGGTACACCGGGGAGCTGTTTTTT.

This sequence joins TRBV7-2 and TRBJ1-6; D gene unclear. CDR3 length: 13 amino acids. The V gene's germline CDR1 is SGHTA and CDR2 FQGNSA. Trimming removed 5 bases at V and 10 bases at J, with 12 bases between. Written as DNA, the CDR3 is TGTGCCAGCAGCCTAGACCTAGGGTCACCCCTCCACTTT. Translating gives CASSLDLGSPLHF.

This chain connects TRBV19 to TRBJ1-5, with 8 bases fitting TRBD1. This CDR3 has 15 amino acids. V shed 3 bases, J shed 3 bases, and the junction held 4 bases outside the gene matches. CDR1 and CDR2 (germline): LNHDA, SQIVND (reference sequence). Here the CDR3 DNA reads TGTGCCAGTAGTATGGCCAGGGGGCTCAATCAGCCCCAGCATTTT. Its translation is CASSMARGLNQPQHF.

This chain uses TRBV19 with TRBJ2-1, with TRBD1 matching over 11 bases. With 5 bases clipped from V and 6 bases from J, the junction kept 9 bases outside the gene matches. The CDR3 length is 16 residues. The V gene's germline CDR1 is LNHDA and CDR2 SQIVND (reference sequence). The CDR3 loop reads CASSPWTGGSGNEQFF. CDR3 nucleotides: TGTGCCAGTAGTCCCTGGACAGGGGGCTCAGGCAATGAGCAGTTCTTC. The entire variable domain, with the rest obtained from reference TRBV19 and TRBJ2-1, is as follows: DGGITQSPKYLFRKEGQNVTLSCEQNLNHDAMYWYRQDPGQGLRLIYYSQIVNDFQKGDIAEGYSVSREKKESFPLTVTSAQKNPTAFYLCASSPWTGGSGNEQFFGPGTRLTVL.

The DNA of the CDR3 is TGCACCAGCAGCGCACCCACCGGGACAAGGTATGGCTACACCTTC. Protein product: CTSSAPTGTRYGYTF. This chain uses TRBV1 with TRBJ1-2; TRBD1 is the table's D call, not checked against the DNA. TRBV1 is an annotated pseudogene. This CDR3 is 15 amino acids long.

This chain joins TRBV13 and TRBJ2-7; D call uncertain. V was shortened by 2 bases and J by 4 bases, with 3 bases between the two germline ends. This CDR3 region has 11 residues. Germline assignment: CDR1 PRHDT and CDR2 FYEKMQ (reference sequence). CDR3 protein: CASSLLYEQYF. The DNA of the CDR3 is TGTGCCAGCAGCTTATTATACGAGCAGTACTTC.

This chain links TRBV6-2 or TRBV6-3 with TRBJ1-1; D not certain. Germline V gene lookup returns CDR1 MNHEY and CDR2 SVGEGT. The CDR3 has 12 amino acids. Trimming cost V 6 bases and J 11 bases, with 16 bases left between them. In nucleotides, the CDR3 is TGTGCCAGCAGCCGAACCCCCGGCGGGGCTTTCTTT. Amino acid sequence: CASSRTPGGAFF.

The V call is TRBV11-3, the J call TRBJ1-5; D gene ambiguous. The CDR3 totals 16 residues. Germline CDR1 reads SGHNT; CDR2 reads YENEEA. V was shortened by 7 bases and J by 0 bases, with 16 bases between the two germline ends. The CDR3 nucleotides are TGTGCCAGCATTCTAGTGGGAAACCCTAGCAATCAGCCCCAGCATTTT. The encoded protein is CASILVGNPSNQPQHF.

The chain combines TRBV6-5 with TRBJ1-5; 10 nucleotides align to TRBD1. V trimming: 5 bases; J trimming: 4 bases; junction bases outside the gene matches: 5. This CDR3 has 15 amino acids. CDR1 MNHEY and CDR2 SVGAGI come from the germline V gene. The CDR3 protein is CASSPPGQGNQPQHF. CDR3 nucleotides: TGTGCCAGCAGTCCCCCGGGACAGGGGAATCAGCCCCAGCATTTT.

This CDR3 is CASSIGTGSNEKLFF. CDR3 in DNA: TGTGCCAGCAGCATAGGGACAGGCTCTAATGAAAAACTGTTTTTT. This chain joins TRBV5-4 and TRBJ1-4, with 8 bases matching TRBD1. The germline CDR1 and CDR2 sequences are SGHNT and YYREEE (reference sequence). V lost 4 bases to trimming and J lost 3 bases; unmatched junction nucleotides: 5. This CDR3 region has 15 residues.

DNA of the CDR3: TGCGCCAGCAGCTTGGGACTAGCGGGAGGGCCCGGCACAGATACGCAGTATTTT. Amino acids: CASSLGLAGGPGTDTQYF. The chain uses TRBV5-1 and TRBJ2-3; 14 positions agree with TRBD2. Germline CDR1 is SGHRS and CDR2 is YFSETQ. V lost 0 bases to trimming and J lost 1 base; unmatched junction nucleotides: 4. The CDR3 length is 18 residues.

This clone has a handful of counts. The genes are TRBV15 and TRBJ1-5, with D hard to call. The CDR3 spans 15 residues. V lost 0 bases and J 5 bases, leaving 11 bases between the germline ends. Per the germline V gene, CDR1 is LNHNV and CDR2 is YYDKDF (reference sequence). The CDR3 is CATSRDRDMDQPQHF. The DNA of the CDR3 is TGTGCCACCAGCAGAGATCGGGATATGGATCAGCCCCAGCATTTT.

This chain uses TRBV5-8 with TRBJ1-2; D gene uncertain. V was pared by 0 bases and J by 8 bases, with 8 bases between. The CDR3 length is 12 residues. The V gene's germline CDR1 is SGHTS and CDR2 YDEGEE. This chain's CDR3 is CASSLVPGGYTF. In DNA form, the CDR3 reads TGTGCCAGCAGCTTGGTTCCAGGAGGCTACACCTTC.

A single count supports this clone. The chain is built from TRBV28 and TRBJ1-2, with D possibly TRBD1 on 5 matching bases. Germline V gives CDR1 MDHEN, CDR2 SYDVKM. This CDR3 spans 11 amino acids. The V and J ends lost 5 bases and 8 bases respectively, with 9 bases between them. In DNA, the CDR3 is TGTGCCAGCAGTGACAGCGGGGGCTACACCTTC. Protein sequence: CASSDSGGYTF.

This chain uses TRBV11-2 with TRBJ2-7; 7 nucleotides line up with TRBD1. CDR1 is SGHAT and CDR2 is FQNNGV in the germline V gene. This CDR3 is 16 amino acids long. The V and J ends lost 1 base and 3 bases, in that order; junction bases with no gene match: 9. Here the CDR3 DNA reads TGTGCCAGCAGCTTAGGTAGGGACAGCCACTTCTACGAGCAGTACTTC. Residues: CASSLGRDSHFYEQYF.

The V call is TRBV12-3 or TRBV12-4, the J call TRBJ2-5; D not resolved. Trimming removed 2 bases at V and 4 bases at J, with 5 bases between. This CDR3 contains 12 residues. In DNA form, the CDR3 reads TGTGCCAGCAGTTTACCTCGAGAGACCCAGTACTTC. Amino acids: CASSLPRETQYF.

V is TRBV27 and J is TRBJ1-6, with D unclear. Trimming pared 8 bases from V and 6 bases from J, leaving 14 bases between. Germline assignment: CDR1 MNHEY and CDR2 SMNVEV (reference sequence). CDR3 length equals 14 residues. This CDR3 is CASSWEGGNSPLHF. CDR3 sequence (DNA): TGTGCCAGCTCCTGGGAGGGTGGTAATTCACCCCTCCACTTT.

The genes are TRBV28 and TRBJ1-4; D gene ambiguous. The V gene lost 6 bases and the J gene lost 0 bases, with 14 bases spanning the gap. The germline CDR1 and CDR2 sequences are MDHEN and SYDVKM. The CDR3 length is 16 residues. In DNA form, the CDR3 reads TGTGCCAGCAGAACCGCCGGGCAGTCAACTAATGAAAAACTGTTTTTT. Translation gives CASRTAGQSTNEKLFF.